The rows below give T cell receptor beta chains drawn from one sample of a study of blood T cell repertoires in COVID-19. This table comes from immunoSEQ multiplex PCR, and its TCRdb copy is limited to in-frame clones, with some not included. The sample holds 300,000 to 450,000 clones, about 85% seen once. The material sequenced was peripheral blood. These receptors were obtained from a woman under 30 with acute or convalescent COVID-19. Each CDR3 is given with its conserved first and last residue.

>TRBJ1-2|TRBV6-5
CASSYSGRTYGYTF
>TRBJ1-1|TRBV18
CASSPLRAAPNTEAFF
>TRBJ2-7|TRBV25-1
CASREGQGPYEQYF
>TRBJ1-2|TRBV5-1
CASSQMGQGAELTLYGYTF
>TRBJ2-1|TRBV6-5
CASSFEASGREGEQFF
>TRBJ1-1|TRBV7-9
CASSLVAIRGFF
>TRBJ1-2|TRBV10-3
CAAQGGGNYGYTF
>TRBJ2-3|TRBV7-9
CASSPGQSATDTQYF
>TRBJ2-7|TRBV7-2
CASSFAGAGYEQYF
>TRBJ1-2|TRBV5-4
CASSLAGQGAGYTF
>TRBJ2-3|TRBV10-3
CAISESFGADTQYF
>TRBJ1-5|TRBV10-3
CAITHGLNLLNQPQHF
>TRBJ2-2|TRBV3-1/TRBV3-2
CASSQVSAGGNTGELFF
>TRBJ2-3|TRBV4-1
CASSRLGLVSDTQYF
>TRBJ1-5|TRBV15
CATSTEGAAGQHF
>TRBJ2-1|TRBV5-6
CASSLRQTNEQFF
>TRBJ1-6|TRBV4-1
CASSPPGPSPLHF
>TRBJ1-5|TRBV6-5
CASSYSGGLDQPQHF
>TRBJ1-4|TRBV5-1
CASSPDGQGAEKLFF
>TRBJ1-5|TRBV29-1
CSARTGDQPQHF
>TRBJ2-1|TRBV5-4
CASSSTSGGLNEQFF
>TRBJ2-3|TRBV12-3/TRBV12-4
CASPHGDTQYF
>TRBJ2-7|TRBV3-1/TRBV3-2
CASSQEGQTYEQYF
>TRBJ1-2|TRBV30
CAWSVSQGGGYTF
>TRBJ1-2|TRBV7-3
CASSLTHTSDYGYTF
>TRBJ2-6|TRBV5-6
CASSSDIVSGANVLTF
>TRBJ1-2|TRBV19
CASSIDLGAESGYTF
>TRBJ2-7|TRBV19
CASSDLGDSYEQYF
>TRBJ2-1|TRBV11-2
CASSLGLARSVEQFF
>TRBJ2-5|TRBV27
CASSTLVTGGWQETQYF
>TRBJ1-5|TRBV19
CASGVDRYDQPQHF
>TRBJ1-1|TRBV6-6
CASGARENTEAFF
>TRBJ2-7|TRBV5-1
CASSFKGQGRILAEGDEQYF
>TRBJ1-4|TRBV19
CASSRDRGGEKLFF
>TRBJ2-5|TRBV7-3
CASSLSAGAETQYF
>TRBJ1-3|TRBV6-5
CASSYDEQGKDTIYF